This TCR beta chain was retrieved from a study of spatial heterogeneity in lung cancer. One entry per CDR3 protein results from TCRdb running MiXCR on the 5' RACE reads. Altogether about 21,000 distinct CDR3 sequences are present, roughly 4.6% being singletons, with the ten largest covering about 7.7%. Time point of the sample: sample taken at primary tumor resection. Unsorted whole RNA from tumor, nontumor lung or frozen PBMC underwent sequencing. V shed 5 bases and J 0 bases; nucleotides not matched to a gene: 9. Germline values: CDR1 MNHEY, CDR2 SMNVEV (reference sequence). The CDR3 consists of 17 residues.

The TCR originated in a male donor with early-stage non-small cell lung cancer. V and J are TRBV27 and TRBJ1-5; 8 bases match TRBD1. The material was PBMCs, obtained at surgery. The CDR3 sequence: CASSAGGATYSNQPQHF. The DNA of the CDR3 is TGTGCCAGCAGTGCAGGGGGCGCGACTTATAGCAATCAGCCCCAGCATTTT.